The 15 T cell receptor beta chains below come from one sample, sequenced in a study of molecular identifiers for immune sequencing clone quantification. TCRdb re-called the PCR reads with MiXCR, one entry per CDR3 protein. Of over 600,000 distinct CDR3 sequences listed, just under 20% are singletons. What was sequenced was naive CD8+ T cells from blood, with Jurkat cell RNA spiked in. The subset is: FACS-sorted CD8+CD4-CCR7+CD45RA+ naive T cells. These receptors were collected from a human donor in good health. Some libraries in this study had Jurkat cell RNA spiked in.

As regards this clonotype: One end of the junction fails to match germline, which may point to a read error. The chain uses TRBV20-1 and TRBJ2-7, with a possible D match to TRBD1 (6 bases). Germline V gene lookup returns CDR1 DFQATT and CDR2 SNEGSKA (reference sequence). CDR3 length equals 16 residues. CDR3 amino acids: CRARDSHRQANLEQYF. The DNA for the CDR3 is TGCAGAGCTAGAGATTCCCATAGACAGGCTAACCTCGAGCAGTACTTC.

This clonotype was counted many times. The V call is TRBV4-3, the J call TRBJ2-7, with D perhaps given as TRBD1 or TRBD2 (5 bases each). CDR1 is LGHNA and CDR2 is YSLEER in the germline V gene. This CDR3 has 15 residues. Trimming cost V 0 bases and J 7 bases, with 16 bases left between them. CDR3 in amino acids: CASSQDVGTRLEQYF. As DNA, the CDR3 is TGCGCCAGCAGCCAAGATGTAGGGACCCGGCTGGAGCAGTACTTC.

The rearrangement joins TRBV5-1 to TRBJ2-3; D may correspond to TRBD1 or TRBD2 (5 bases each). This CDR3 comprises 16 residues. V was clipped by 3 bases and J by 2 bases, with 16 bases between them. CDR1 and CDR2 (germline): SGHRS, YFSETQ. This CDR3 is CASSYLDGGATDTQYF. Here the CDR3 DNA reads TGCGCCAGCAGCTACCTCGATGGGGGAGCCACAGATACGCAGTATTTT.

The CDR3 loop reads CASSTWTGGSYNEQFF. The DNA of the CDR3 is TGTGCCAGCAGTACCTGGACAGGGGGCTCCTACAATGAGCAGTTCTTC. The V call is TRBV12-3 or TRBV12-4, the J call TRBJ2-1; 10 bases agree with TRBD1. V dropped 5 bases and J dropped 0; count of bases not matched to a gene: 4. The CDR3 consists of 16 residues.

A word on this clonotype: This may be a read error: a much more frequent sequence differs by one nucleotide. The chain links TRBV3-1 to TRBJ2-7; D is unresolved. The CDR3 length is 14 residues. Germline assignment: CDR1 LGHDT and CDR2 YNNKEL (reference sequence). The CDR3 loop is CACSPDLRQDEQYF. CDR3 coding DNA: TGTGCCTGCAGCCCCGACTTGAGGCAGGACGAGCAGTACTTC.

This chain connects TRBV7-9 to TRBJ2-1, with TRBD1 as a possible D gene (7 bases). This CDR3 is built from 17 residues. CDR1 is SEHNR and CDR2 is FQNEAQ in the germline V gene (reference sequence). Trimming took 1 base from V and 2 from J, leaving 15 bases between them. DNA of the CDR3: TGTGCCAGCAGCTTAGACGGAGGGGGCGTAGCCTACAATGAGCAGTTCTTC. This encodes CASSLDGGGVAYNEQFF.

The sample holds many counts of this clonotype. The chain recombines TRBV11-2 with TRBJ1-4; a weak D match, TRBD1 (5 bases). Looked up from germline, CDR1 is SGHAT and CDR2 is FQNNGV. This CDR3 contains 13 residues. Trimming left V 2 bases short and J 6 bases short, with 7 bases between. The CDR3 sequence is CASSLSRDEKLFF. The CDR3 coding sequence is TGTGCCAGCAGCTTAAGCAGGGATGAAAAACTGTTTTTT.

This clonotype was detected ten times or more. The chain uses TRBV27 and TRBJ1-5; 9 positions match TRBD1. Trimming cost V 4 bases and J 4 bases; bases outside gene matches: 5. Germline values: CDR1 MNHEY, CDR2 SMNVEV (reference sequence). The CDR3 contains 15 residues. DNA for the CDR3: TGTGCCAGCAGTTCCTACAGGGGGCAGAATCAGCCCCAGCATTTT. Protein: CASSSYRGQNQPQHF.

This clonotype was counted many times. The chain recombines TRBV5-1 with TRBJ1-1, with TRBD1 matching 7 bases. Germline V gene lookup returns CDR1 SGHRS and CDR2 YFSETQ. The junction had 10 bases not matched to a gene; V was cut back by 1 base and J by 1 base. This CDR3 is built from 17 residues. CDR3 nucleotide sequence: TGCGCCAGCAGCTTGTACAGGGGCGGCCGATCGAACACTGAAGCTTTCTTT. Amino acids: CASSLYRGGRSNTEAFF.

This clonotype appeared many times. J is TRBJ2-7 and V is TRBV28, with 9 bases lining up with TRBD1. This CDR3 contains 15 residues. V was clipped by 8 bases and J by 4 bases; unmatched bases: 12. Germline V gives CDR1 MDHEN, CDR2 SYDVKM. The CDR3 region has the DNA TGTGCCAGCTCGGCGGTGGGGACAGGGATTTACGAGCAGTACTTC. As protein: CASSAVGTGIYEQYF.

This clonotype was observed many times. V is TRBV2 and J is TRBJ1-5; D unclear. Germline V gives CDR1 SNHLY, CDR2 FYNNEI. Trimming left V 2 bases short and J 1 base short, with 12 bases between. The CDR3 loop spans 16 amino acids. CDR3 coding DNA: TGTGCCAGCAGTGAATTGACACCAAGCAGCAATCAGCCCCAGCATTTT. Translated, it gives CASSELTPSSNQPQHF.

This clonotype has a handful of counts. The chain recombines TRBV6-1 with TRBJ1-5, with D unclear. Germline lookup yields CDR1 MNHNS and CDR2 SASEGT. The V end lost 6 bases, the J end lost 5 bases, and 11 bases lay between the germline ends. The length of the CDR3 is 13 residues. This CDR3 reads CASRGRADQPQHF. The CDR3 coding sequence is TGTGCCAGCAGGGGCCGGGCCGATCAGCCCCAGCATTTT.

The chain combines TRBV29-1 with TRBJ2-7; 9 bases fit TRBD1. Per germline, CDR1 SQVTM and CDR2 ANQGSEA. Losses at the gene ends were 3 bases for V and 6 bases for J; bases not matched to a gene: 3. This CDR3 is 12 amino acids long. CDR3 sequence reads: CSVEGDRAEQYF. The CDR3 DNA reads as TGCAGCGTTGAGGGGGACAGGGCCGAGCAGTACTTC.

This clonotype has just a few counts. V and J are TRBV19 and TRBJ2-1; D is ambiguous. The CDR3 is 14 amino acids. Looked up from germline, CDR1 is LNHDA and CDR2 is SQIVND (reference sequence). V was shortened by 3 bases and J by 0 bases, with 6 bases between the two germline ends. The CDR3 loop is CASSMIISYNEQFF. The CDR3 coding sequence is TGTGCCAGTAGTATGATAATCTCCTACAATGAGCAGTTCTTC.

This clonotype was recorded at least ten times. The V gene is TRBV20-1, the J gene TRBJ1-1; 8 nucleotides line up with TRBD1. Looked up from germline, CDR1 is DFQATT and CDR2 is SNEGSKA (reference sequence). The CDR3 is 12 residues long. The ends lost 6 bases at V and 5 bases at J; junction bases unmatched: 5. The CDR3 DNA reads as TGCAGTGCCGACAGGGGAGAAACTGAAGCTTTCTTT. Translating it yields CSADRGETEAFF.